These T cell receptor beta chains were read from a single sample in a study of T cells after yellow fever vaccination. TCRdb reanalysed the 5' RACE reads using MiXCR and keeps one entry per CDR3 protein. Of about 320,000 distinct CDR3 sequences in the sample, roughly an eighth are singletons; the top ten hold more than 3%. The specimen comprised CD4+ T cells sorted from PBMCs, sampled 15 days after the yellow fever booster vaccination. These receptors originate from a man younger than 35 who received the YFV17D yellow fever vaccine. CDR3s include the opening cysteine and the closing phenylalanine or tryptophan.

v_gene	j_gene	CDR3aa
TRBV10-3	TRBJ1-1	CAISKSGTGVSTEAFF
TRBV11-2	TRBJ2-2	CASSSLGQNTGELFF
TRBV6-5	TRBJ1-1	CASSYAGATGEGTEAFF
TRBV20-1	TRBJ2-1	CSAFPSGGASEQFF
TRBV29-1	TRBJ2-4	CSGTGTENIQYF
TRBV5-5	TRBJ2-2	CASSSLVASTGELFF
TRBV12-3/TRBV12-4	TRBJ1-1	CASSWGNTEAFF
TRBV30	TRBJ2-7	CAWGRDRSQQYF
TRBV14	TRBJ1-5	CASSQYNQPQHF
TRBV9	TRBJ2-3	CASSVMWDTQYF
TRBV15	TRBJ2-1	CATSRALVEQFF
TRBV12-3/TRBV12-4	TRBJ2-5	CASSFTSGGQETQYF
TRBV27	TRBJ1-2	CASSPKGDGYTF
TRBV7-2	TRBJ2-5	CASSQDRTSQETQYF
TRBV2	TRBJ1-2	CASSDSGWGDYGYTF
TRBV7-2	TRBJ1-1	CASSPGQGRTEAFF
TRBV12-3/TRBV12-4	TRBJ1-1	CASSFRPNTEAFF
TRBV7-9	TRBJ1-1	CASSSRGSLVTEAFF
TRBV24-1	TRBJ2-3	CATSGGLGYTDTQYF
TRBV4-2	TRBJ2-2	CASSRDSTNTGELFF
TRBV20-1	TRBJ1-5	CSARDIQGVRNQPQHF
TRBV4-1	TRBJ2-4	CASSQPGTGVAKNIQYF
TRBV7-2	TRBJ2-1	CASSLVAGQTYNEQFF
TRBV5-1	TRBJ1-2	CASSPLPDNYGYTF
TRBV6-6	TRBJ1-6	CASSYAQGVGNSPLHF
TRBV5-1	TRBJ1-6	CASSSPLPGRNSPLHF
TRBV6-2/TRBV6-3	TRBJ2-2	CASVRGQGGSYTGELFF
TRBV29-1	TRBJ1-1	CSVPPGPLSMNTEAFF
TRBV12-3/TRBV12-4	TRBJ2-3	CASRMSDTQYF
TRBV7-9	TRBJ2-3	CASSLNMGDGTQYF
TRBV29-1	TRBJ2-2	CSVENRGGNTGELFF
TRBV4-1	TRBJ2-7	CASSLPRGEQYF
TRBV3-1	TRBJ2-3	CASSQGKGWDTQYF
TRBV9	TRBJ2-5	CASSALGGRVETQYF
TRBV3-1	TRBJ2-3	CASSQDNPSGGTDTQYF
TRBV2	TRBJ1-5	CASSGIGRQSDQPQHF
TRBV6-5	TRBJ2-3	CASSSAGTSGTDTQYF
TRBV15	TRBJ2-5	CATSRDPGGRETQYF
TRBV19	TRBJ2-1	CASSLDRAPYNEQFF
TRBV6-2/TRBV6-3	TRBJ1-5	CASTDRGNQPQHF